This T cell receptor (beta chain) was captured in a study of T cell responses to AZD1222 COVID-19 vaccine. The method was immunoSEQ multiplex PCR; TCRdb's version includes in-frame clones alone and lacks a portion of them. This sample has about 75,000 clones, with roughly 84% found just once. CDR1 is SQVTM and CDR2 is ANQGSEA in the germline V gene. The CDR3 length is 12 residues. V was shortened by 5 bases and J by 5 bases, with 10 bases between the two germline ends. The sequence came from an adult who received the AZD1222 COVID-19 vaccine. Sequences were derived from peripheral blood, sampled 28 days after the second AZD1222 dose. The rearrangement joins TRBV29-1 to TRBJ1-5; the D is unclear. For the CDR3, the DNA is TGCAGCGTTACGACGGGTGATCAGCCCCAGCATTTT. It translates to CSVTTGDQPQHF.